Listed below are T cell receptor beta chains from one sample, sequenced in a study of blood T cell repertoires in COVID-19. Libraries were prepared by immunoSEQ multiplex PCR; TCRdb keeps only in-frame clonotypes and omits some of them. The profile shows a few hundred thousand clones, roughly 90% of them singletons. Source material: peripheral blood. Receptors were obtained from a woman between 50 and 59 years old with acute or convalescent COVID-19. The CDR3 runs from the conserved cysteine through the conserved F or W. Each record gives: V gene, D gene, clone size, J gene, CDR3 protein, CDR3 DNA. The D gene is left open where the match is weak. Only some rows state a clone size, as once, few, many or a class for expanded clones.

>TRBV11-2|.|.|TRBJ2-1
CASSLDAPLATGLYNEQFF
TGTGCCAGCAGCTTAGACGCCCCTTTGGCGACGGGATTGTACAATGAGCAGTTCTTC
>TRBV30|TRBD2|.|TRBJ2-2
CAWKGTSAGGGELFF
TGTGCCTGGAAGGGCACTAGCGCCGGTGGCGGGGAGCTGTTTTTT
>TRBV7-3|.|.|TRBJ1-1
CASSLLSRVDTEAFF
TGTGCCAGCAGCTTATTGTCCAGGGTAGACACTGAAGCTTTCTTT
>TRBV5-1|.|once|TRBJ1-6
CASSLESSYNSPLHF
TGCGCCAGCAGCTTGGAGAGCTCCTATAATTCACCCCTCCACTTT
>TRBV3-1/TRBV3-2|TRBD2|.|TRBJ2-5
CASSHSGGGAQETQYF
TGTGCCAGCAGCCACTCGGGGGGGGGAGCCCAAGAGACCCAGTACTTC
>TRBV4-2|.|.|TRBJ2-2
CASSRVLPRADTGELFF
TGTGCCAGCAGCCGCGTACTCCCGAGGGCCGACACCGGGGAGCTGTTTTTT
>TRBV30|.|.|TRBJ1-5
CAWSGATGNQPQHF
TGTGCCTGGAGTGGAGCGACCGGCAATCAGCCCCAGCATTTT
>TRBV3-1/TRBV3-2|.|.|TRBJ2-7
CASSQDPNSYEQYF
TGTGCCAGCAGCCAAGATCCCAACTCCTACGAGCAGTACTTC
>TRBV30|.|.|TRBJ1-6
CAWEQGYSPLHF
TGTGCCTGGGAACAGGGTTATTCACCCCTCCACTTT
>TRBV5-4|TRBD2|.|TRBJ2-7
CASSLGGVSSYEQYF
TGTGCCAGCAGCCTGGGGGGGGTTAGCTCCTACGAGCAGTACTTC
>TRBV5-4|TRBD1|.|TRBJ2-7
CASSLAPGQNYEQYF
TGTGCCAGCAGCTTGGCGCCGGGACAGAACTACGAGCAGTACTTC
>TRBV18|TRBD2|.|TRBJ2-1
CASGGGSYNEQFF
TGTGCCAGCGGGGGGGGTTCCTACAATGAGCAGTTCTTC
>TRBV11-2|TRBD2|.|TRBJ2-2
CASSRIGTSGHGELFF
TGTGCCAGCAGTAGAATCGGGACTAGCGGCCACGGGGAGCTGTTTTTT
>TRBV6-6|TRBD1|.|TRBJ1-2
CASSYAPGTGDYGYTF
TGTGCCAGCAGTTACGCACCCGGGACAGGGGACTATGGCTACACCTTC
>TRBV5-1|.|.|TRBJ1-1
CASSLVTANTEAFF
TGCGCCAGCAGCTTGGTAACAGCGAACACTGAAGCTTTCTTT
>TRBV7-2|.|.|TRBJ2-3
CASSPYIAPQYF
TGTGCCAGCAGCCCATATATAGCGCCGCAGTATTTT
>TRBV4-1|TRBD2|.|TRBJ2-5
CASGTSGGALKTQYF
TGCGCCAGCGGGACTAGCGGGGGGGCTTTGAAGACCCAGTACTTC
>TRBV7-2|TRBD1|.|TRBJ2-7
CASSWSQGGGYEQYF
TGTGCCAGCAGCTGGTCACAGGGGGGCGGGTACGAGCAGTACTTC
>TRBV5-6|TRBD1|once|TRBJ1-2
CASSRGQGDGYTF
TGTGCCAGCAGCCGGGGACAGGGGGATGGCTACACCTTC
>TRBV25-1|.|.|TRBJ1-2
CASSGTVNGYTF
TGTGCCAGCAGTGGGACAGTGAATGGCTACACCTTC
>TRBV4-2|TRBD1|.|TRBJ1-6
CASSQPTGRSSYNSPLHF
TGTGCCAGCAGCCAACCGACAGGGAGGAGCTCCTATAATTCACCCCTCCACTTT
>TRBV13|TRBD2|.|TRBJ2-3
CASSPRTSGGTDTQYF
TGTGCCAGCAGCCCTAGGACTAGCGGGGGGACAGATACGCAGTATTTT
>TRBV19|TRBD1|.|TRBJ2-5
CASSRNRGSQETQYF
TGTGCCAGTAGCAGGAACAGGGGCTCCCAAGAGACCCAGTACTTC
>TRBV7-3|.|.|TRBJ2-7
CASSPSASGQTEVYEQYF
TGTGCCAGCAGCCCAAGCGCAAGCGGCCAGACCGAAGTCTACGAGCAGTACTTC
>TRBV19|TRBD1|.|TRBJ2-5
CASSSQGSETQYF
TGTGCCAGTAGTTCACAGGGGTCTGAGACCCAGTACTTC
>TRBV5-1|TRBD2|.|TRBJ2-3
CASSLGAGGPTDTQYF
TGCGCCAGCAGCTTGGGTGCGGGGGGGCCCACAGATACGCAGTATTTT
>TRBV25-1|.|.|TRBJ1-5
CASSGTDGQPQHF
TGTGCCAGCAGTGGGACAGATGGTCAGCCCCAGCATTTT
>TRBV7-9|.|.|TRBJ1-1
CASSPPQAITEAFF
TGTGCCAGCAGCCCCCCACAGGCCATCACTGAAGCTTTCTTT
>TRBV10-3|.|.|TRBJ2-2
CAISDASDYTGELFF
TGTGCCATCAGTGATGCTAGCGATTACACCGGGGAGCTGTTTTTT
>TRBV12-3/TRBV12-4|.|.|TRBJ1-5
CASRPGDNQPQHF
TGTGCCAGCAGACCCGGGGACAATCAGCCCCAGCATTTT
>TRBV27|TRBD1|.|TRBJ1-2
CASSTQQGARYGYTF
TGTGCCAGCAGTACACAACAGGGGGCGCGTTATGGCTACACCTTC
>TRBV9|TRBD2|.|TRBJ2-4
CASSGLAGGGLNIQYF
TGTGCCAGCAGCGGACTAGCGGGAGGGGGTCTGAACATTCAGTACTTC
>TRBV9|TRBD2|.|TRBJ2-3
CASTGGGLGDTQYF
TGTGCCAGCACTGGGGGAGGGTTGGGAGATACGCAGTATTTT
>TRBV19|TRBD1|.|TRBJ2-5
CASSMGQGATQETQYF
TGTGCCAGTAGTATGGGACAGGGGGCGACCCAAGAGACCCAGTACTTC
>TRBV7-2|.|.|TRBJ1-1
CASRRQNQNTEAFF
TGTGCCAGCAGGCGACAGAATCAGAACACTGAAGCTTTCTTT
>TRBV7-3|.|once|TRBJ2-2
CASSLNPTKLAGELFF
TGTGCCAGCAGCTTAAATCCGACAAAATTGGCCGGGGAGCTGTTTTTT
>TRBV30|.|.|TRBJ1-4
CAWLDQGLANEKLFF
TGTGCCTGGCTCGATCAGGGGCTTGCTAATGAAAAACTGTTTTTT
>TRBV28|.|.|TRBJ1-1
CASSIRTARGTEAFF
TGTGCCAGCAGCATCAGGACAGCCAGGGGCACTGAAGCTTTCTTT
>TRBV7-8|.|.|TRBJ1-1
CASSLLAEAFF
TGTGCCAGCAGCTTATTAGCTGAAGCTTTCTTT
>TRBV19|.|.|TRBJ2-1
CASSIEGAPSYNEQFF
TGTGCCAGTAGTATAGAGGGGGCTCCCTCCTACAATGAGCAGTTCTTC
>TRBV7-9|TRBD1|once|TRBJ1-1
CASTLGNRGYTEAFF
TGTGCCAGCACTCTGGGAAACAGGGGTTATACTGAAGCTTTCTTT
>TRBV3-1/TRBV3-2|.|.|TRBJ1-2
CASSQESDSYGYTF
TGTGCCAGCAGCCAAGAGTCGGACTCCTATGGCTACACCTTC
>TRBV29-1|TRBD2|.|TRBJ2-5
CSVCPGTSALGKYF
TGCAGCGTTTGTCCCGGGACTAGCGCTTTGGGGAAGTACTTC
>TRBV6-5|TRBD1|.|TRBJ2-1
CASRGPGQPYNEQFF
TGTGCCAGCAGAGGCCCGGGACAGCCCTACAATGAGCAGTTCTTC
>TRBV7-9|TRBD1|.|TRBJ2-5
CASSPTGGYQETQYF
TGTGCCAGCAGCCCGACAGGGGGCTACCAAGAGACCCAGTACTTC
>TRBV7-3|TRBD1|few|TRBJ1-2
CASSPTGQGEGYTF
TGTGCCAGCAGCCCAACGGGACAGGGGGAGGGCTACACCTTC
>TRBV11-2|.|.|TRBJ1-2
CASSLGFTQGRYYGYTF
TGTGCCAGCAGCTTAGGGTTTACGCAGGGAAGGTACTATGGCTACACCTTC
>TRBV25-1|.|few|TRBJ1-1
CASRESGNTEAFF
TGTGCCAGCAGAGAATCAGGGAACACTGAAGCTTTCTTT
>TRBV4-3|.|.|TRBJ1-5
CASSQGPERPQHF
TGCGCCAGCAGCCAAGGCCCCGAGAGACCCCAGCATTTT
>TRBV7-2|.|.|TRBJ2-7
CASKESGAGGEQYF
TGTGCCAGCAAAGAGTCGGGGGCAGGGGGCGAGCAGTACTTC
>TRBV7-2|.|.|TRBJ2-2
CASRGGGTNTGELFF
TGTGCCAGCAGGGGTGGGGGCACCAACACCGGGGAGCTGTTTTTT
>TRBV12-2|.|.|TRBJ1-4
CASRPGGVLKLFF
TGTGCAAGTCGCCCCGGCGGAGTGTTGAAACTGTTTTTT
>TRBV7-9|.|.|TRBJ2-1
CASSLANSNSFYNEQFF
TGTGCCAGCAGCTTAGCGAATAGCAATTCTTTCTACAATGAGCAGTTCTTC
>TRBV7-3|TRBD2|once|TRBJ2-7
CASSLKGGSYEQYF
TGTGCCAGCAGCTTAAAGGGAGGGAGCTACGAGCAGTACTTC
>TRBV5-1|TRBD1|.|TRBJ2-7
CASSLGQEVEQYF
TGCGCCAGCAGCCTCGGACAGGAGGTGGAGCAGTACTTC
>TRBV6-2/TRBV6-3|.|.|TRBJ2-3
CASSKQGLQRDTQYF
TGTGCCAGCAGTAAACAGGGCCTCCAAAGAGATACGCAGTATTTT
>TRBV5-1|.|.|TRBJ1-1
CASSLIHGVEAFF
TGCGCCAGCAGCTTGATTCACGGGGTTGAAGCTTTCTTT
>TRBV4-2|.|.|TRBJ1-2
CASSQDPAGGGYTF
TGTGCCAGCAGCCAAGATCCGGCAGGTGGTGGCTACACCTTC
>TRBV6-5|.|.|TRBJ2-5
CAQSRGLEETQYF
TGTGCCCAGTCTCGAGGTCTAGAGGAGACCCAGTACTTC